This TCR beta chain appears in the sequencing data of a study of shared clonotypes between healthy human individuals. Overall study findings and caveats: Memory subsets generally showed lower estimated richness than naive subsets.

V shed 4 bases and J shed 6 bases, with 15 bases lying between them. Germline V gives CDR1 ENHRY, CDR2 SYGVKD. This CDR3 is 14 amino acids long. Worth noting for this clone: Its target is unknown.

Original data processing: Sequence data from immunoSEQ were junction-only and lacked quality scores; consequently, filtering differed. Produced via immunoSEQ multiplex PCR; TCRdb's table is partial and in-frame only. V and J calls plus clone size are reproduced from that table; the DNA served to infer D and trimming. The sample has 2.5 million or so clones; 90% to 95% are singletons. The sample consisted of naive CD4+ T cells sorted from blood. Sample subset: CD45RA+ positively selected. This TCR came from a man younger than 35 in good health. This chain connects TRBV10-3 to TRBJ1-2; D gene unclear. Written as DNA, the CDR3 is TGTGCCATCAGTGGGATAAACTCGGACCATGGCTACACCTTC. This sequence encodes CAISGINSDHGYTF.